These 19 T cell receptor beta chains were sequenced from one sample in a study of blood T cells in healthy people across ages. Combining a sample-barcoded 5' primer with a J-beta primer mix, a second PCR ran for about 6 to 12 cycles. TCRdb redid the calling of the 5' RACE reads with MiXCR, one entry per CDR3 protein. The sample consists of over 600,000 distinct CDR3 sequences, under 25% of them appearing once. Sample: blood. These receptors were obtained from a man in his 70s in good health.

Here the CDR3 reads CAWSRGQGGQPQHF. In DNA form, the CDR3 reads TGTGCCTGGAGTAGAGGACAGGGCGGGCAGCCCCAGCATTTT. This chain uses TRBV30 with TRBJ1-5, with 8 bases identical to TRBD1. Germline lookup yields CDR1 GTSNPN and CDR2 SVGIG (reference sequence). Losses at the gene ends were 2 bases for V and 7 bases for J; bases not matched to a gene: 7. CDR3 length: 14 residues. Combining the CDR3 with reference TRBV30 and TRBJ1-5 gives the whole variable domain SQTIHQWPATLVQPVGSPLSLECTVEGTSNPNLYWYRQAAGRGLQLLFYSVGIGQISSEVPQNLSASRPQDRQFILSSKKLLLSDSGFYLCAWSRGQGGQPQHFGDGTRLSIL.

The gene calls are TRBV12-3 or TRBV12-4 and TRBJ2-5, with no clear D. The J call is uncertain, as TRBJ2-1 better fits the DNA end. This CDR3 has 13 residues. The CDR3 DNA follows: TGTGCCAGCAGTTTAGCTTTCACGAATGAGCAGTTCTTC. Translating it yields CASSLAFTNEQFF.

This clonotype has a handful of counts. This rearrangement joins TRBV20-1 to TRBJ2-5, with TRBD1 identical over 7 bases. Looked up from germline, CDR1 is DFQATT and CDR2 is SNEGSKA (reference sequence). The CDR3 covers 12 residues. V shed 6 bases and J 5 bases; nucleotides not matched to a gene: 6. This CDR3 reads CSAPDRAETQYF. Written as DNA, the CDR3 is TGCAGTGCCCCCGACAGGGCGGAGACCCAGTACTTC.

This clonotype has only a few counts. V and J are TRBV4-2 and TRBJ1-4; D is unclear. CDR3 length: 14 residues. Trimming removed 3 bases from V and 5 bases from J, with 10 bases in between. The V gene's germline CDR1 is LGHNA and CDR2 YNFKEQ. The CDR3 nucleotides are TGTGCCAGCAGCCACGGACGGCGGAATGAAAAACTGTTTTTT. Its protein is CASSHGRRNEKLFF.

The chain carries TRBV6-6 and TRBJ2-3; 10 bases line up with TRBD2. Trimming removed 7 bases from V and 5 bases from J; junction bases left unmatched: 3. The CDR3 totals 13 residues. CDR1 is MNHNY, CDR2 SVGAGI, per germline (reference sequence). CDR3 sequence (DNA): TGTGCCAGCAAAGCGGGAGGGCAAGATACGCAGTATTTT. Its protein product is CASKAGGQDTQYF.

This clonotype has only a few counts. The J gene is TRBJ2-5, the V gene TRBV7-9, with 8 nucleotides matching TRBD2. The V gene end was trimmed by 5 bases and the J gene end by 1 base; junction bases not matched to a gene: 9. The CDR3 is 16 residues long. CDR1 and CDR2 from the germline V gene are SEHNR and FQNEAQ (reference sequence). Here the CDR3 reads CASSERLAWGQETQYF. DNA of the CDR3: TGTGCCAGCAGCGAGCGACTAGCGTGGGGCCAAGAGACCCAGTACTTC.

This chain connects TRBV28 to TRBJ2-5; tentative D call: TRBD2 (5 bases). This CDR3 spans 12 amino acids. Deletions cut 8 bases from V and 1 base from J, with 8 bases between. The germline V gene has CDR1 MDHEN and CDR2 SYDVKM. The CDR3, as DNA: TGTGCCAGCGTAGCGACCCAAGAGACCCAGTACTTC. Its translation: CASVATQETQYF.

There are a few counts of this clonotype. The junction differs from germline at one of its ends, possibly a read error. V gene TRBV6-5 combines with J gene TRBJ2-3; 12 nucleotides agree with TRBD2. This CDR3 has 20 residues. CDR1 and CDR2 from the germline V gene are MNHEY and SVGAGI. CDR3 region: CVSSYSSSILAGGYTDTQYF. For the CDR3, the DNA is TGTGTCAGCAGTTACTCGAGCTCTATTCTAGCGGGAGGGTACACAGATACGCAGTATTTT.

There are many counts of this clonotype. The chain has TRBV7-2 and TRBJ2-3; TRBD2 agrees at 12 bases. Trimming removed 1 base from V and 6 bases from J; junction bases left unmatched: 2. The CDR3 contains 15 residues. Germline lookup yields CDR1 SGHTA and CDR2 FQGNSA. This CDR3 is CASSLGLAGVDTQYF. DNA for the CDR3: TGTGCCAGCAGCTTAGGACTAGCGGGAGTGGATACGCAGTATTTT.

This clonotype has more than one count but fewer than ten. The J gene is TRBJ2-3, the V gene TRBV7-8; maybe TRBD1 (5 bases). This CDR3 is 14 amino acids long. Trimming took off 2 bases at V and 4 bases at J, with 10 bases between the two ends. Per the germline V gene, CDR1 is SGHVS and CDR2 is FQNEAQ. In nucleotides, the CDR3 is TGTGCCAGCAGCTTACAGGGCGAGGCAGATACGCAGTATTTT. Its protein product is CASSLQGEADTQYF.

This clonotype was counted at least ten times. The chain uses TRBV5-1 and TRBJ2-2; D may be TRBD1 (6 bases). Germline V CDR1 and CDR2: SGHRS, YFSETQ. The CDR3 extends over 15 amino acids. V was pared by 2 bases and J by 0 bases, with 8 bases between. The CDR3 sequence is CASSFGQTNTGELFF. The CDR3 DNA reads TGCGCCAGCAGCTTCGGACAGACGAACACCGGGGAGCTGTTTTTT. The entire variable domain, with the rest obtained from reference TRBV5-1 and TRBJ2-2, is as follows: KAGVTQTPRYLIKTRGQQVTLSCSPISGHRSVSWYQQTPGQGLQFLFEYFSETQRNKGNFPGRFSGRQFSNSRSEMNVSTLELGDSALYLCASSFGQTNTGELFFGEGSRLTVL.

This clonotype was counted many times. The V gene is TRBV11-1, the J gene TRBJ2-5; no definite D call. Germline lookup yields CDR1 SGHAT and CDR2 FQDESV (reference sequence). Trimming took 5 bases from V and 1 from J, leaving 11 bases between them. The CDR3 length is 14 residues. For the CDR3, the DNA is TGTGCCAGCAGCCCAAAGGACGGCCAAGAGACCCAGTACTTC. Translation gives CASSPKDGQETQYF.

This clonotype came up many times. V usage is TRBV28 and J usage is TRBJ2-5; 7 bases line up with TRBD2. Germline loops: CDR1 MDHEN, CDR2 SYDVKM. J gave up 5 bases and V 3 bases, and 3 bases lay outside the gene matches. This CDR3 spans 13 amino acids. The CDR3 coding sequence is TGTGCCAGCAGTTTCGGCGGGAGCGAGACCCAGTACTTC. Its protein product is CASSFGGSETQYF.

This chain links TRBV24-1 with TRBJ1-3; D call uncertain. Per the germline V gene, CDR1 is KGHDR and CDR2 is SFDVKD. The length of the CDR3 is 14 residues. V lost 11 bases to trimming and J lost 3 bases, with 16 bases between them. CDR3 sequence (DNA): TGTGCCATCGATTGCGAAGAGATTGGAAACACCATATATTTT. This sequence encodes CAIDCEEIGNTIYF.

The chain is built from TRBV5-1 and TRBJ1-2, with 7 bases matching TRBD1. CDR1 and CDR2 from the germline V gene are SGHRS and YFSETQ. The CDR3 has 14 amino acids. The junction had 3 bases not matched to a gene; V was cut back by 4 bases and J by 0 bases. The CDR3 sequence: CASSSQGANYGYTF. The DNA of the CDR3 is TGCGCCAGCAGCAGCCAGGGGGCTAACTATGGCTACACCTTC.

This clonotype has just a few counts. The CDR3 region has the DNA TGTGCCAGCAGCCCGAGTCCCGAAGAGACCCAGTACTTC. Its translation is CASSPSPEETQYF. This chain uses TRBV7-3 with TRBJ2-5, with D hard to call. CDR3 length: 13 amino acids. Germline V gene lookup returns CDR1 SGHTA and CDR2 FQGTGA. Between the trimmed V and J ends, which lost 5 bases and 3 bases, there was a span of 10 bases.

The rearrangement uses TRBV3-1 and TRBJ1-4; D possibly corresponds to TRBD1 (6 bases). From germline, CDR1 is LGHDT and CDR2 YNNKEL (reference sequence). The ends were cut back, 1 base at V and 7 bases at J, with 10 bases in the middle. This CDR3 is 14 amino acids long. CDR3 protein: CASSQAGALEKLFF. The CDR3 DNA reads TGTGCCAGCAGCCAAGCAGGGGCGCTTGAAAAACTGTTTTTT.

This clonotype appeared a few times. The V and J genes are TRBV5-1 and TRBJ1-1; 11 bases map to TRBD1. Germline V CDR1 and CDR2: SGHRS, YFSETQ. Losses at the gene ends were 5 bases for V and 4 bases for J; bases not matched to a gene: 4. This CDR3 has 14 residues. Here the CDR3 reads CASSKGTGGTEAFF. The CDR3, as DNA: TGCGCCAGCAGTAAAGGGACAGGGGGCACTGAAGCTTTCTTT.

This clonotype was seen a few times. This chain connects TRBV10-3 to TRBJ2-1; D may match TRBD1 or TRBD2 (5 bases each). The germline V and J ends were trimmed by 7 bases and 4 bases, with 17 bases remaining between them. CDR1 is ENHRY and CDR2 is SYGVKD in the germline V gene. The CDR3 totals 15 residues. CDR3: CAITPGQLVYNEQFF. Written as DNA, the CDR3 is TGTGCCATCACCCCGGGGCAGTTGGTATACAATGAGCAGTTCTTC.